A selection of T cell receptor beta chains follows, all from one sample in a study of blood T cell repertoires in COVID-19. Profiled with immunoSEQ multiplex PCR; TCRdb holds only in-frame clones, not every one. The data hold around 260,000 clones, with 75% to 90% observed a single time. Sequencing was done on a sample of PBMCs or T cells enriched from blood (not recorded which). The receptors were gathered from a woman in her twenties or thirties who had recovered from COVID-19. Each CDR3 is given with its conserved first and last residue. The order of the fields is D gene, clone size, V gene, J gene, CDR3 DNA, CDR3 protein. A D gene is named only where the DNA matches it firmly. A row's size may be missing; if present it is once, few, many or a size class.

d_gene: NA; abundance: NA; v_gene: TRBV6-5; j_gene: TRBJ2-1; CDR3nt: TGTGCCAGCAGTTACTCGACAGGTTATCTGCATGAGCAGTTCTTC; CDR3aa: CASSYSTGYLHEQFF
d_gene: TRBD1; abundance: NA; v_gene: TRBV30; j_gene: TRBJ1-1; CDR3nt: TGTGCCTGGAGTGACGACGTACAGGGGACATTCATGAACACTGAAGCTTTCTTT; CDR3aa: CAWSDDVQGTFMNTEAFF
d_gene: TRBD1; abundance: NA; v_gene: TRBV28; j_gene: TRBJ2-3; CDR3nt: TGTGCCAGTGGGACAGGGCGAACAGATACGCAGTATTTT; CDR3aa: CASGTGRTDTQYF
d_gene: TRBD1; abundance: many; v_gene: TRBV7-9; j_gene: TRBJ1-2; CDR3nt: TGTGCCAGCAGCCTTGCGGGACAGGGGGCGATCTATGGCTACACCTTC; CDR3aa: CASSLAGQGAIYGYTF
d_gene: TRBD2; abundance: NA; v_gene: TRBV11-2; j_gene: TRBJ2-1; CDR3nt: TGTGCCAGCAGCCTGCTAGCGGGGGGAGCCAATGAGCAGTTCTTC; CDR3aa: CASSLLAGGANEQFF
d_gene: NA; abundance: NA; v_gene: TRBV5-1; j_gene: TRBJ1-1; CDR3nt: TGCGCCAGCAGCATAACAGGGTCCAACACTGAAGCTTTCTTT; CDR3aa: CASSITGSNTEAFF
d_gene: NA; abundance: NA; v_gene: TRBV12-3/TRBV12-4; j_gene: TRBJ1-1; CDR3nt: TGTGCCAGCGGGGGGGGAAACCTAGGTGAAGCTTTCTTT; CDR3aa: CASGGGNLGEAFF
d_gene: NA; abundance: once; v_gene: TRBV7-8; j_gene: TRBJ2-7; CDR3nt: TGTGCCAGCAGCTTTCTACGGAGCTCCTACGAGCAGTACTTC; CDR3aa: CASSFLRSSYEQYF
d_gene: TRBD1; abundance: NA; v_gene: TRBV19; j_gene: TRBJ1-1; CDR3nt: TGTGCCAGTAGTATTCCAGGGGGAGGTGTCGAAGCTTTCTTT; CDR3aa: CASSIPGGGVEAFF
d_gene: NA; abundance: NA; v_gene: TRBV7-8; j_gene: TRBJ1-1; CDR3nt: TGTGCCAGCAGCTTGGGGCGGTCCCTCATGAACACTGAAGCTTTCTTT; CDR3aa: CASSLGRSLMNTEAFF
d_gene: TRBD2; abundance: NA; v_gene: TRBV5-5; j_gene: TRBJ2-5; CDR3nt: TGTGCCAGCAGCTGGGGGGGATTTCTACAAGAGACCCAGTACTTC; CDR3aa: CASSWGGFLQETQYF
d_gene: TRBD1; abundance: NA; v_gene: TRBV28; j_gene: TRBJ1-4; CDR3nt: TGTGCCAGTGGGGACAGGGCTTATGAAAAACTGTTTTTT; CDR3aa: CASGDRAYEKLFF
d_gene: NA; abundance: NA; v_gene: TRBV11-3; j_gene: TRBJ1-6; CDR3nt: TGTGCCAGCAGCTTGTCAGGGTACAATTCACCCCTCCACTTT; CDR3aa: CASSLSGYNSPLHF
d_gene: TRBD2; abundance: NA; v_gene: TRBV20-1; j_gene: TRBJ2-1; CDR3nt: TGCAGTGCTAGTGGCCTAGCGGGAGGGCCGCTCTACAATGAGCAGTTCTTC; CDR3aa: CSASGLAGGPLYNEQFF
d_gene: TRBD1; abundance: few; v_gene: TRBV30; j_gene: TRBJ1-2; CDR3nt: TGTGCCTGGACCCCCGCTCCGGGACAGGGGGCGGGGTATGGCTACACCTTC; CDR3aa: CAWTPAPGQGAGYGYTF
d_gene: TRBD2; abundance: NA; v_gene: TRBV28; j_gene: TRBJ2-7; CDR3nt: TGTGCAGCAGCGGGGACCGGGGAGAACTACGAGCAGTACTTC; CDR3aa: CAAAGTGENYEQYF
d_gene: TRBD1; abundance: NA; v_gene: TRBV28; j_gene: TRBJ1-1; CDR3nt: TGTGCCAGCTCGGTTGGGACAGGGTTTGAAGCTTTCTTT; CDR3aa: CASSVGTGFEAFF